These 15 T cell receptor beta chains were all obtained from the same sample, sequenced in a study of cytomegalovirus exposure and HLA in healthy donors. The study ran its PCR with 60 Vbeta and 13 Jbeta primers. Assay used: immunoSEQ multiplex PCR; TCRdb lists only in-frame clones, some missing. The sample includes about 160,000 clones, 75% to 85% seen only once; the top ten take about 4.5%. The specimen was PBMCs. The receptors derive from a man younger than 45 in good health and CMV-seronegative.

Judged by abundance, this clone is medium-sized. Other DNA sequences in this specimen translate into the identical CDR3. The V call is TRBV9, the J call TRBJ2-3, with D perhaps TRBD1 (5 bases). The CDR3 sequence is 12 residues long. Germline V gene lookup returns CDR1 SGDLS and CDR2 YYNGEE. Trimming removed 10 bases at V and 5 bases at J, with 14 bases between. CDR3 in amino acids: CAGQGEGDTQYF. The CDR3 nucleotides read TGTGCCGGACAAGGTGAAGGAGATACGCAGTATTTT.

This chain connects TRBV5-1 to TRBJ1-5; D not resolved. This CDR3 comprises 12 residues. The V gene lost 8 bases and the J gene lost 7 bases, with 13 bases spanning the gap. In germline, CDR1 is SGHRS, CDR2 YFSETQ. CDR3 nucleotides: TGCGCCAGAACAGATAGATGGCAGCCCCAGCATTTT. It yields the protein CARTDRWQPQHF.

DNA for the CDR3: TGTGCCAGCAGCCCGTGGGGGACTAGCATCTCCTACGAGCAGTACTTC. Protein product: CASSPWGTSISYEQYF. The V and J genes are TRBV5-4 and TRBJ2-7, with 9 bases aligning to TRBD2. CDR3 length: 16 amino acids. Looked up from germline, CDR1 is SGHNT and CDR2 is YYREEE (reference sequence). V lost 4 bases to trimming and J lost 0 bases; unmatched junction nucleotides: 8.

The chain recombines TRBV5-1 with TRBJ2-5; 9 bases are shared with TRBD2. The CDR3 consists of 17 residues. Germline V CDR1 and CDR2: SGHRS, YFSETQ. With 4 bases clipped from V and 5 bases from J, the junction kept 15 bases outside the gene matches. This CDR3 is CASSEGLALGRRETQYF. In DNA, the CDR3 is TGCGCCAGCAGCGAGGGACTAGCATTGGGGCGGCGGGAGACCCAGTACTTC.

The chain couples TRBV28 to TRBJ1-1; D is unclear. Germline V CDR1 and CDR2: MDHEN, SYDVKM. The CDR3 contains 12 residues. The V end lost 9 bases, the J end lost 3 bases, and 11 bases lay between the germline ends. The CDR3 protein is CASIPSDTEAFF. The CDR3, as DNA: TGTGCCAGTATCCCAAGCGACACTGAAGCTTTCTTT.

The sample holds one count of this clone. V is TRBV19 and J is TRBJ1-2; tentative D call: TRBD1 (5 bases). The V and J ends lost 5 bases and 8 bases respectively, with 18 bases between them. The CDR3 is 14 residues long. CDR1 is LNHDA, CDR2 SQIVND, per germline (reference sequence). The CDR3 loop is CASSELSAPGGYTF. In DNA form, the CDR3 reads TGTGCCAGTAGTGAACTCAGCGCCCCAGGGGGCTACACCTTC.

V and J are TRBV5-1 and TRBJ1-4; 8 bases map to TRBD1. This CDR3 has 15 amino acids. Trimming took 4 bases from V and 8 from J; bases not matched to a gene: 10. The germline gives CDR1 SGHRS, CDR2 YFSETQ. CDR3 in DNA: TGCGCCAGCAGCCCATACGGACAGGGCAGAGAAAAACTGTTTTTT. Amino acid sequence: CASSPYGQGREKLFF.

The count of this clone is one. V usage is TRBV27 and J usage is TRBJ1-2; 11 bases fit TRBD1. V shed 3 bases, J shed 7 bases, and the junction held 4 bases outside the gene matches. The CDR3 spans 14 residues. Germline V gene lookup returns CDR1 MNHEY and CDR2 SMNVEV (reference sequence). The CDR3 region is CASSFGQGAGGYTF. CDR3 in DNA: TGTGCCAGCAGTTTCGGACAGGGGGCTGGTGGCTACACCTTC.

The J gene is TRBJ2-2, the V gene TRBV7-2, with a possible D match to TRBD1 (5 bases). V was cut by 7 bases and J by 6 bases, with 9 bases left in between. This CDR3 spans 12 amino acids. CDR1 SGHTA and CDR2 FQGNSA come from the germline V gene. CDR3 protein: CASKNRSGELFF. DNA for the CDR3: TGTGCCAGCAAAAACAGGTCCGGGGAGCTGTTTTTT.

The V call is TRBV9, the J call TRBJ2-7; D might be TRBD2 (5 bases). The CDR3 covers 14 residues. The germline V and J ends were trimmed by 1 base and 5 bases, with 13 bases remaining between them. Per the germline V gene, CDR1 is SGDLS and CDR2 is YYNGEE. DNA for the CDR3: TGTGCCAGCAGCGTACGGTGGGAGTCCAACGAGCAGTACTTC. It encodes CASSVRWESNEQYF.

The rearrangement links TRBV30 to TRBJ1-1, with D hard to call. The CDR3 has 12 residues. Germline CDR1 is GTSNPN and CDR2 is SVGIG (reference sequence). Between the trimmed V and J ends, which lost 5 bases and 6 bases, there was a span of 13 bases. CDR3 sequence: CAWGESNAEAFF. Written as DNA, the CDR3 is TGTGCCTGGGGGGAGTCCAACGCTGAAGCTTTCTTT. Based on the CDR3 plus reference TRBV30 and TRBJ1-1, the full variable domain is SQTIHQWPATLVQPVGSPLSLECTVEGTSNPNLYWYRQAAGRGLQLLFYSVGIGQISSEVPQNLSASRPQDRQFILSSKKLLLSDSGFYLCAWGESNAEAFFGQGTRLTVV.

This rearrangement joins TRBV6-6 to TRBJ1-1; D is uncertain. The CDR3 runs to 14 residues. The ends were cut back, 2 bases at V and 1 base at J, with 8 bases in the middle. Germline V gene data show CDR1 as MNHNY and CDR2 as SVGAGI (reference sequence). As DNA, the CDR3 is TGTGCCAGCAGTTACCGCGGGGAGAACACTGAAGCTTTCTTT. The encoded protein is CASSYRGENTEAFF.

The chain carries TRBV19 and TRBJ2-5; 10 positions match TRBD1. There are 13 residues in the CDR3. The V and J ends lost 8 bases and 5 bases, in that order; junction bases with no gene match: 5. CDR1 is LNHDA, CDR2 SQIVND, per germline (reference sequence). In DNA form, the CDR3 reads TGTGCCAGTGGGACAGGGGTGATGGAGACCCAGTACTTC. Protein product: CASGTGVMETQYF.

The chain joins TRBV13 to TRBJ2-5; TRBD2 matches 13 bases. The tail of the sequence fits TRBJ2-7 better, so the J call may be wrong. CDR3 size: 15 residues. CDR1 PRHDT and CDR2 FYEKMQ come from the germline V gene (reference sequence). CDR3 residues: CASSSGLAGAYEQYF. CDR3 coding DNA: TGTGCCAGCAGCTCAGGACTAGCGGGAGCCTACGAGCAGTACTTC.

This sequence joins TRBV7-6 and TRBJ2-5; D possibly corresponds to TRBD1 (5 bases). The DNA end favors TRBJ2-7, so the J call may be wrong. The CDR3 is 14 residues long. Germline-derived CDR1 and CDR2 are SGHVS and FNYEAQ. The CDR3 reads CASSFGHTSYEQYF. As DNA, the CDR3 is TGTGCCAGCAGCTTTGGACATACCTCCTACGAGCAGTACTTC.